This TCR beta chain was identified in a study of blood T cell repertoires in COVID-19. At the level of the study: Collection of acute and convalescent COVID-19 samples took place in the United States, Italy and Spain. The analysed material was cDNA or gDNA that came from T cells, B-cell-depleted T cells, or PBMCs.

Authors' data handling: Estimation of nucleated cell counts relied on the amplification of reference gene primers. Profiling relied on immunoSEQ multiplex PCR, and the TCRdb table lists in-frame clones only, not all of them. The DNA gave D and trimming, while V, J and clone size come from that table. The sample gives 90,000 to 120,000 clones, around 89% of which show up once; 4.9% is in the top ten. V lost 2 bases, J lost 0 bases, and 9 bases lay in between. The CDR3 length is 15 residues. Per germline, CDR1 SGDLS and CDR2 YYNGEE. The sample comprised peripheral blood. This rearrangement joins TRBV9 to TRBJ2-1; D gene unclear. The receptor's source is a man aged 40-49 years with active or convalescent COVID-19. The CDR3 spells CASSVAEISYNEQFF. CDR3 DNA sequence: TGTGCCAGCAGCGTGGCGGAGATCTCCTACAATGAGCAGTTCTTC.